These 15 T cell receptor beta chains share one sample of origin, sequenced in a study of T cells after yellow fever vaccination. TCRdb reprocessed the 5' RACE reads with MiXCR, giving one entry per CDR3 protein. The sample yields around 300,000 distinct CDR3 sequences, 13% seen once. The source was CD4+ T cells sorted from PBMCs, collected 45 days after the yellow fever booster vaccination. These receptors were collected from a man in his thirties or forties who received the YFV17D yellow fever vaccine.

The gene calls are TRBV5-1 and TRBJ1-4, with a tentative D call TRBD1 (6 bases). In germline, CDR1 is SGHRS, CDR2 YFSETQ. The V and J ends lost 0 bases and 5 bases respectively, with 8 bases between them. This CDR3 contains 14 residues. The CDR3 DNA follows: TGCGCCAGCAGCTTGGCCGGGGGCAATGAAAAACTGTTTTTT. It is translated as CASSLAGGNEKLFF.

The chain uses TRBV20-1 and TRBJ2-7, with 9 bases fitting TRBD2. Germline loops: CDR1 DFQATT, CDR2 SNEGSKA (reference sequence). The CDR3 is made up of 14 amino acids. After removal of 5 bases from V and 2 bases from J, the junction contained 7 bases not matched to a gene. The CDR3 here is CSASRTSEAYEQYF. The CDR3 DNA follows: TGCAGTGCTTCTAGGACTAGCGAAGCCTACGAGCAGTACTTC.

V and J are TRBV5-1 and TRBJ2-1; 9 bases agree with TRBD2. This CDR3 is 15 amino acids long. Germline-derived CDR1 and CDR2 are SGHRS and YFSETQ. J was trimmed by 9 bases and V by 2 bases; bases with no gene match: 9. The DNA for the CDR3 is TGCGCCAGCAGCTTAGGGGCTAGCGGGATTCTTGAGCAGTTCTTC. Protein sequence: CASSLGASGILEQFF.

This chain links TRBV7-2 with TRBJ2-3, with D perhaps TRBD1 or TRBD2 (5 bases each). This CDR3 comprises 14 residues. Germline V lookup: CDR1 SGHTA, CDR2 FQGNSA. Deletions cut 5 bases from V and 2 bases from J, with 11 bases between. The CDR3, as DNA: TGTGCCAGCAGCCTCAGAGGGACCACAGATACGCAGTATTTT. Amino acid sequence: CASSLRGTTDTQYF.

This clonotype was observed a handful of times. V usage is TRBV30 and J usage is TRBJ1-5; D remains unclear. The CDR3 covers 13 residues. Trimming stripped 2 bases from V and 0 bases from J, with 5 bases between. Per germline, CDR1 GTSNPN and CDR2 SVGIG (reference sequence). This CDR3 is CAWSRNSNQPQHF. For the CDR3, the DNA is TGTGCCTGGAGTCGGAATAGCAATCAGCCCCAGCATTTT.

This clonotype was seen more than once but under ten times. The chain uses TRBV20-1 and TRBJ2-1; no reliable D call. Germline loops: CDR1 DFQATT, CDR2 SNEGSKA (reference sequence). This CDR3 contains 16 residues. Trimming removed 3 bases from V and 1 base from J, with 16 bases in between. CDR3 DNA: TGCAGTGCTAGCAGCATTACCGGACGGTCCTACAATGAGCAGTTCTTC. Encoded protein: CSASSITGRSYNEQFF.

In its sample, this clonotype was seen a few times. This chain links TRBV10-2 with TRBJ2-3, with unresolved D. V gave up 7 bases and J gave up 4 bases, with 12 bases separating them. Germline assignment: CDR1 WSHSY and CDR2 SAAADI. This CDR3 has 13 residues. CDR3 sequence: CASNSPGPDTQYF. Written as DNA, the CDR3 is TGCGCCAGCAACTCCCCAGGACCAGATACGCAGTATTTT.

The chain joins TRBV7-2 to TRBJ2-2, with D possibly TRBD2 on 6 matching bases. The germline CDR1 and CDR2 sequences are SGHTA and FQGNSA. Trimming removed 1 base at V and 0 bases at J, with 12 bases between. This CDR3 is 17 amino acids long. This CDR3 reads CASSLVFLASNTGELFF. The DNA of the CDR3 is TGTGCCAGCAGCTTAGTTTTCCTAGCGTCGAACACCGGGGAGCTGTTTTTT.

This clonotype was found a few times. V is TRBV12-3 or TRBV12-4 and J is TRBJ2-7, with D possibly being TRBD1 or TRBD2 (5 bases each). This CDR3 has 13 residues. Trimming stripped 4 bases from V and 6 bases from J, with 13 bases between. The CDR3 loop is CASSYRDGGEQYF. CDR3 DNA sequence: TGTGCCAGCAGTTACCGGGACGGTGGCGAGCAGTACTTC.

This clonotype was picked up a small number of times. The V and J genes are TRBV5-1 and TRBJ2-5; possible D gene TRBD2, 6 bases. Looked up from germline, CDR1 is SGHRS and CDR2 is YFSETQ. CDR3 size: 15 residues. V lost 0 bases and J lost 3, with 12 bases in between. This CDR3 reads CASSLGGTSEETQYF. In DNA form, the CDR3 reads TGCGCCAGCAGCTTGGGAGGGACTTCTGAAGAGACCCAGTACTTC.

This clonotype was picked up a small number of times. This rearrangement joins TRBV3-1 to TRBJ2-5; 7 bases map to TRBD2. Trimming at V came to 11 bases and at J to 5 bases, leaving 14 bases not matched to a gene. CDR1 and CDR2 from the germline V gene are LGHDT and YNNKEL (reference sequence). CDR3 length: 14 amino acids. CDR3 residues: CASTSGERRETQYF. In nucleotides, the CDR3 is TGTGCCTCAACAAGCGGGGAAAGGAGGGAGACCCAGTACTTC.

The V call is TRBV20-1, the J call TRBJ2-7; 12 bases agree with TRBD2. Per germline, CDR1 DFQATT and CDR2 SNEGSKA (reference sequence). The CDR3 is 14 residues long. V dropped 4 bases and J dropped 3; count of bases not matched to a gene: 4. This CDR3 is CSATLAGGIYEQYF. CDR3 bases: TGCAGTGCTACTCTAGCGGGAGGGATCTACGAGCAGTACTTC.

The V and J genes are TRBV5-1 and TRBJ2-7; the D is unclear. The V end lost 4 bases, the J end lost 6 bases, and 11 bases lay between the germline ends. This CDR3 is built from 12 residues. Germline V gene data show CDR1 as SGHRS and CDR2 as YFSETQ. CDR3: CASSPDVLEQYF. CDR3 sequence (DNA): TGCGCCAGCAGCCCGGACGTCCTCGAGCAGTACTTC.

At least ten counts were recorded for this clonotype. The CDR3 DNA sequence: TGTGCCAGCAGCTCCACGACAGTTAACACCGGGGAGCTGTTTTTT. It codes for CASSSTTVNTGELFF. This chain joins TRBV7-2 and TRBJ2-2; possibly TRBD1 for D (5 bases). The germline V gene encodes CDR1 SGHTA and CDR2 FQGNSA. The CDR3 loop spans 15 amino acids. V was pared by 4 bases and J by 2 bases, with 11 bases between.

The rearrangement uses TRBV7-2 and TRBJ2-1, with D possibly being TRBD2 (6 bases). CDR3 length: 15 amino acids. Trimming took 1 base from V and 5 from J, leaving 12 bases between them. Per the germline V gene, CDR1 is SGHTA and CDR2 is FQGNSA. This chain's CDR3 is CASSLVGTGNNEQFF. CDR3 nucleotides: TGTGCCAGCAGCTTAGTAGGGACTGGAAACAATGAGCAGTTCTTC.